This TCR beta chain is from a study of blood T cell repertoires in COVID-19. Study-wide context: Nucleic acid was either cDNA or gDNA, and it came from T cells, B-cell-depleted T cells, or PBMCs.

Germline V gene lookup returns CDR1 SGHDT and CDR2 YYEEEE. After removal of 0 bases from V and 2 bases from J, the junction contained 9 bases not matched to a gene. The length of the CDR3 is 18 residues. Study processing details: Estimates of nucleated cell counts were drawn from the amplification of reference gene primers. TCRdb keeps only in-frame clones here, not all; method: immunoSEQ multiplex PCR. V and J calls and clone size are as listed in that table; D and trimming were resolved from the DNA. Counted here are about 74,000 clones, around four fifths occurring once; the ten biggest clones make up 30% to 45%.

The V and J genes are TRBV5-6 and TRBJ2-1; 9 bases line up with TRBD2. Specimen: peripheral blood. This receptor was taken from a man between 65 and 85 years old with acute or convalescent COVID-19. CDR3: CASSLGLAGWGPYNEQFF. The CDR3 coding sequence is TGTGCCAGCAGCTTGGGTCTAGCGGGATGGGGCCCCTACAATGAGCAGTTCTTC.